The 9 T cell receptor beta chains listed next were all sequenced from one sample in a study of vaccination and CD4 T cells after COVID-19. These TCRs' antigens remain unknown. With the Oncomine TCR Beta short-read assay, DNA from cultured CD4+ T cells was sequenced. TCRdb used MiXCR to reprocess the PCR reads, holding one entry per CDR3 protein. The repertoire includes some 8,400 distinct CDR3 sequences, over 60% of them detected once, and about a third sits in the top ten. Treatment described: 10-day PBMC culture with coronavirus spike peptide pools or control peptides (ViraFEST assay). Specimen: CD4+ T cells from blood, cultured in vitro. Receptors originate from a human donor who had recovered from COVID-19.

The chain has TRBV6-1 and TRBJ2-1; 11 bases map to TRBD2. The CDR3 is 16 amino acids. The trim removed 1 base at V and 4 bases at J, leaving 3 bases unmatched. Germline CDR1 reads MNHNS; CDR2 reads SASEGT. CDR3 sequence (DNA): TGTGCCAGCAGTGAAGTTACTAGCGGGAGATACAATGAGCAGTTCTTC. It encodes CASSEVTSGRYNEQFF.

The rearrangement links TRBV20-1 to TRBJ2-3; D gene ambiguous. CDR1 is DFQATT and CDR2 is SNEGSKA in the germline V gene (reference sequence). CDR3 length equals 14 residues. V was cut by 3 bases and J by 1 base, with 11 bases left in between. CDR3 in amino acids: CSASMGTGTDTQYF. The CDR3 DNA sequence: TGCAGTGCTAGCATGGGAACCGGCACAGATACGCAGTATTTT.

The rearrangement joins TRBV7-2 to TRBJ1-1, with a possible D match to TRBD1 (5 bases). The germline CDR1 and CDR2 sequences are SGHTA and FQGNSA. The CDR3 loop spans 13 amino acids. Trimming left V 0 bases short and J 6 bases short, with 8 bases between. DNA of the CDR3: TGTGCCAGCAGCTTAGCGGGGCGGGCTGAAGCTTTCTTT. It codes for CASSLAGRAEAFF. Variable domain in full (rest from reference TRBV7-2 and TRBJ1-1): GAGVSQSPSNKVTEKGKDVELRCDPISGHTALYWYRQSLGQGLEFLIYFQGNSAPDKSGLPSDRFSAERTGGSVSTLTIQRTQQEDSAVYLCASSLAGRAEAFFGQGTRLTVV.

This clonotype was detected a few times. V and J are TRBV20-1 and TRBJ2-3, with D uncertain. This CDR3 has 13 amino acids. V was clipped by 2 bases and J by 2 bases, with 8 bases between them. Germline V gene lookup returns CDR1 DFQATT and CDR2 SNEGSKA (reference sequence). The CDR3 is CSARLANTDTQYF. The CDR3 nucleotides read TGCAGTGCTAGATTGGCTAACACAGATACGCAGTATTTT.

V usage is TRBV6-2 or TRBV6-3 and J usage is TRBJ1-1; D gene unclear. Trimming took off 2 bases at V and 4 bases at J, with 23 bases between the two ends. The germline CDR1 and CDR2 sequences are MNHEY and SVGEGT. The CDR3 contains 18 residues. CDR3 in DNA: TGTGCCAGCAGTTACGAGTTTGTGTCTGTCTCAGGTAGCACTGAAGCTTTCTTT. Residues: CASSYEFVSVSGSTEAFF.

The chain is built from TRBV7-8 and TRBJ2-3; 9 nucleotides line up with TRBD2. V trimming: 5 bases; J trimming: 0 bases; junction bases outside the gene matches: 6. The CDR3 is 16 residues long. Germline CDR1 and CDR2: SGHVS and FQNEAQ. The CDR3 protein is CASSQPREGSTDTQYF. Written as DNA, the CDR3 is TGTGCCAGCAGCCAGCCGCGGGAGGGAAGCACAGATACGCAGTATTTT.

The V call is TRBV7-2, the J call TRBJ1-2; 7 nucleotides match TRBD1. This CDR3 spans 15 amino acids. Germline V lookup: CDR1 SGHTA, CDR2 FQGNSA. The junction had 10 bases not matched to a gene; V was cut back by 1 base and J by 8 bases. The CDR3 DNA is TGTGCCAGCAGCTTAGGGGCAGGGGGGTTAATAGGCTACACCTTC. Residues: CASSLGAGGLIGYTF. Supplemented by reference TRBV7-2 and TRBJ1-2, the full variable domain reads GAGVSQSPSNKVTEKGKDVELRCDPISGHTALYWYRQSLGQGLEFLIYFQGNSAPDKSGLPSDRFSAERTGGSVSTLTIQRTQQEDSAVYLCASSLGAGGLIGYTFGSGTRLTVV.

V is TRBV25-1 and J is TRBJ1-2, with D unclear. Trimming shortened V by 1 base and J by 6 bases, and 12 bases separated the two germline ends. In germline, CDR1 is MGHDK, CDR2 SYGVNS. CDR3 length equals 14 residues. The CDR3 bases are TGTGCCAGCAGTGAATCCCACCGGAACCATGGCTACACCTTC. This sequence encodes CASSESHRNHGYTF.

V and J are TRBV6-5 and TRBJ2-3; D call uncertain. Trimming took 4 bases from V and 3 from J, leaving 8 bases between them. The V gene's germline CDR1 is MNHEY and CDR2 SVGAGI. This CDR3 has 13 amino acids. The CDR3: CASSWRRTDTQYF. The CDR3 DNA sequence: TGTGCCAGCAGTTGGCGTAGAACAGATACGCAGTATTTT.